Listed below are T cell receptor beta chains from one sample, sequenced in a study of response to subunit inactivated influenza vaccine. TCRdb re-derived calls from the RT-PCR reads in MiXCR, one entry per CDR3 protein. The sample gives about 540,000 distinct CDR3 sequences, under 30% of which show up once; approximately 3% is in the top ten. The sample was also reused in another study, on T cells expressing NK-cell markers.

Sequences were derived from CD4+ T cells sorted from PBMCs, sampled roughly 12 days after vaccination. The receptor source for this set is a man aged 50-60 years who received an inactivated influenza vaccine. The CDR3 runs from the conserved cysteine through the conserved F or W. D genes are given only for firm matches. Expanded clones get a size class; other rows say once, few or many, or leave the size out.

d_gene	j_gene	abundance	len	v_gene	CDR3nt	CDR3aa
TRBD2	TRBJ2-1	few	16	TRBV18	TGTGCCAGCTCACCAAGGACTAGCGGGGGATACAATGAGCAGTTCTTC	CASSPRTSGGYNEQFF
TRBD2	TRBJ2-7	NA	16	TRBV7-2	TGTGCCAGCAGCTTAGTGCTAGCGGGGGGTACCTACGAGCAGTACTTC	CASSLVLAGGTYEQYF
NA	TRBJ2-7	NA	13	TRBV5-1	TGCACCAGCAGCTTGGTGGGAACGCGGGAGCAGTACTTC	CTSSLVGTREQYF
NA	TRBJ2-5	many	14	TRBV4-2	TGTGCCAGCAGCCAAGGTGGGGGGCAGGAGACCCAGTACTTC	CASSQGGGQETQYF
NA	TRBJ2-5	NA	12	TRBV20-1	TGCAGTGCCCCGCGGCAGGTAGAGACCCAGTACTTC	CSAPRQVETQYF
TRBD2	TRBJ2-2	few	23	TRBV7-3	TGTGCCAGCAGGCGTTTCGGCCGACTAGCGGGAGGGCCAGGGGGTCCGAACACCGGGGAGCTGTTTTTT	CASRRFGRLAGGPGGPNTGELFF
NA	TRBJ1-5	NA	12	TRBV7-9	TGTGCCAGCAGCCAAGTAGCTCAGCCCCAGCATTTT	CASSQVAQPQHF
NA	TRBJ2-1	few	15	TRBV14	TGTGCCAGCAGCCCCGGGACCCCCGGGTACAATGAGCAGTTCTTC	CASSPGTPGYNEQFF
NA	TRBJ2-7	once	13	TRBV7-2	TGTGCCAGCAGCTCTCGGCCTTCCTACGAGCAGTACTTC	CASSSRPSYEQYF
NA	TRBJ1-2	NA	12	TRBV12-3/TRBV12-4	TGTGCCAGCAGACGCAATAGCCTCGGCTACACCTTC	CASRRNSLGYTF
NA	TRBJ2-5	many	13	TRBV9	TGTGCCAGCAGCGTAGGACTCCAAGAGACCCAGTACTTC	CASSVGLQETQYF
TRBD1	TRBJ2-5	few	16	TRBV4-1	TGCGCCAGCAGCCAGGGGACAGGGGTAACGATAGAGACCCAGTACTTC	CASSQGTGVTIETQYF
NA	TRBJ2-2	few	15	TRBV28	TGTGCCAGCAGTTTAAAAGGGGATTACACCGGGGAGCTGTTTTTT	CASSLKGDYTGELFF
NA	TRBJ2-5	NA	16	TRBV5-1	TGCGCCAGCAGCTTGGGCTCAGGGTACAACCAAGAGACCCAGTACTTC	CASSLGSGYNQETQYF
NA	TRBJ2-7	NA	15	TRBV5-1	TGCGCCAGCAGCTCTACAGTAGGGGTGGCCTACGAGCAGTACTTC	CASSSTVGVAYEQYF
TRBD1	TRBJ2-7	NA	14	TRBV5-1	TGCGCCAGCAGCTCGTGGACAGGGAGGTACGAGCAGTACTTC	CASSSWTGRYEQYF
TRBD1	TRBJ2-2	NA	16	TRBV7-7	TGTGCTAGCAGCTTAGACAGGGCGAGATACACCGGGGAGCTGTTTTTT	CASSLDRARYTGELFF
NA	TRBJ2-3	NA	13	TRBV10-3	TGTGCCATCAGTGGGGGGGACACAGATACGCAGTATTTT	CAISGGDTDTQYF
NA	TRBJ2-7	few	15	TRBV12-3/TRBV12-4	TGTGCCAGCACCCGGGACATCTACACTACCTACGAGCAGTACTTC	CASTRDIYTTYEQYF
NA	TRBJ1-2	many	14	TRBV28	TGTGCCAGCAGTGAGGGAGGAGTCGGCTATGGCTACACCTTC	CASSEGGVGYGYTF
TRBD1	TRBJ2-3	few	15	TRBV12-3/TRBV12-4	TGTGCCAGCAGTTTCGGGGCAGGGGGCGCGGATACGCAGTATTTT	CASSFGAGGADTQYF
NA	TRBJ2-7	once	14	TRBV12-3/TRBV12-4	TGTGCCAGCAGTTTCGGAGACGTTGGGTACGAGCAGTACTTC	CASSFGDVGYEQYF
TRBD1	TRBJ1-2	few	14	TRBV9	TGTGCCAGCAGCGGGGGACAGGGGGCTAGTGGCTACACCTTC	CASSGGQGASGYTF
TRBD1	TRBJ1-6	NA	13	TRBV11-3	TGTGCCAGCAGCTTACAGGGGGGCTCACCCCTCCACTTT	CASSLQGGSPLHF
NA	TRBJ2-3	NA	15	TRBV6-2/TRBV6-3	TGTGCCAGCACACCCTCCAACCTCCGCACGGATACGCAGTATTTT	CASTPSNLRTDTQYF
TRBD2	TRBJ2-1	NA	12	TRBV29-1	TGCAGCGTTGCCAGCGGGAGCAATGAGCAGTTCTTC	CSVASGSNEQFF
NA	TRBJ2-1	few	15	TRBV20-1	TGCAGTGCTAGAGGGGCGGGACATGAGTACAATGAGCAGTTCTTC	CSARGAGHEYNEQFF
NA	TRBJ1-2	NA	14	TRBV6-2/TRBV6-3	TGTGCCAGCAGTTACGATGGGACCGGCTATGGCTACACCTTC	CASSYDGTGYGYTF
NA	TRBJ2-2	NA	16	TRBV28	TGTGCCAGCAGTCCCGGGGACATCTCGAACACCGGGGAGCTGTTTTTT	CASSPGDISNTGELFF
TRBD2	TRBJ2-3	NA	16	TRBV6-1	TGTGCCAGCAGTCGGCGGCCTAGCGGGAGAGCAGATACGCAGTATTTT	CASSRRPSGRADTQYF
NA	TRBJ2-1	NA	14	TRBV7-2	TGTGCCAGCAGCCCACGGTACCCTACTGGTGAGCAGTTCTTC	CASSPRYPTGEQFF
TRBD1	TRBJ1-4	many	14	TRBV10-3	TGTGCCACCGGATCCGGGACAGGGGATGAAAAACTGTTTTTT	CATGSGTGDEKLFF
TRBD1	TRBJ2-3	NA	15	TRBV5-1	TGCGCCAGCAGCTTGTCTACAGGGGCGGCAGATACGCAGTATTTT	CASSLSTGAADTQYF
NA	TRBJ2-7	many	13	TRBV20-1	TGCAGTGCTAGAAGGGGTGCATATTACGAGCAGTACTTC	CSARRGAYYEQYF
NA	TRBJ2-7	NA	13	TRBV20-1	TGCAGTGCTACGAATGGGCCCCCTTTCGAGCAGTACTTC	CSATNGPPFEQYF
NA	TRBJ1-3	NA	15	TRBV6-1	TGTGCCAGCACCTCGGAGGCGAGCTCTGGAAACACCATATATTTT	CASTSEASSGNTIYF
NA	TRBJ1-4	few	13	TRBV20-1	TGCAGTGCGATCCGGGGGCCCAGGGAAAAACTGTTTTTT	CSAIRGPREKLFF
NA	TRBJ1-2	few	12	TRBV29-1	TGCAGCGTTACAGGTCGGGACTATGGCTACACCTTC	CSVTGRDYGYTF
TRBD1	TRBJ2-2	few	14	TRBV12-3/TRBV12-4	TGTGCCAGCAGTAGACAGGGTTCCGCCGGGGAGCTGTTTTTT	CASSRQGSAGELFF
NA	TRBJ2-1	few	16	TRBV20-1	TGCAGTGCTAGAGATTTTGCGGGCAGCTCCTACAATGAGCAGTTCTTC	CSARDFAGSSYNEQFF
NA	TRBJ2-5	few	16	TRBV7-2	TGTGCCAGCAGTCCGCAGGGTTTGCGGCGTCAAGAGACCCAGTACTTC	CASSPQGLRRQETQYF
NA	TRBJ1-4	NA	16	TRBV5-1	TGCGCCAGCAGCTTACAGGGTCAGCAAACTAATGAAAAACTGTTTTTT	CASSLQGQQTNEKLFF
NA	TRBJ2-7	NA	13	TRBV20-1	TGCAGTGCTCTCGGGACCCCTCAGGACGAGCAGTACTTC	CSALGTPQDEQYF
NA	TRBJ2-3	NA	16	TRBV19	TGTGCCAGTAGTATAGATCGCAGCGCCCCGGGCGATACGCAGTATTTT	CASSIDRSAPGDTQYF
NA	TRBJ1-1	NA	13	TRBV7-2	TGTGCCAGCAGCTTTACCAGTTTCCCTGAAGCTTTCTTT	CASSFTSFPEAFF
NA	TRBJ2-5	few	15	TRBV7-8	TGTGCCAGCTCCTTGGGGACCCAGGCGGGAGAGACCCAGTACTTC	CASSLGTQAGETQYF
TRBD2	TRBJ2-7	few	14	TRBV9	TGTGCCAGCAGCGTAGGGACTAGCGTGTACGAGCAGTACTTC	CASSVGTSVYEQYF
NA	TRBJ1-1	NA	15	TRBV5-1	TGCGCCAGCAGCTGGGACACCCGCGGTGGTACTGAAGCTTTCTTT	CASSWDTRGGTEAFF
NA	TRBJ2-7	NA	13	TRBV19	TGTGCCAGTAGTATTTCGGGGTCCTACGAGCAGTACTTC	CASSISGSYEQYF
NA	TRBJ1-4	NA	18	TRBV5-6	TGTGCCAGCAGCTTGGGGATTGACGGTCCGAATCTCAATGAAAAACTGTTTTTT	CASSLGIDGPNLNEKLFF
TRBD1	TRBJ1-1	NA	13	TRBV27	TGTGCCAGCACAGGGACAGCGAACACTGAAGCTTTCTTT	CASTGTANTEAFF
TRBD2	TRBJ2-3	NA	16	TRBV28	TGTGCCAGCAGTGACCCTCGGGGGGGCCGTACAGATACGCAGTATTTT	CASSDPRGGRTDTQYF
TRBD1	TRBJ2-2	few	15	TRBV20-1	TGCAGTGCTACACCCAGGGGGAGCAACACCGGGGAGCTGTTTTTT	CSATPRGSNTGELFF
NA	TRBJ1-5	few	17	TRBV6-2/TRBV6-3	TGTGCCAGCAGTTACCTTGGCTGGAAGGGAGGGAATCAGCCCCAGCATTTT	CASSYLGWKGGNQPQHF
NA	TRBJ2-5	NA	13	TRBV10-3	TGTGCCATCAGTGACATGTCCTACCAGACCCAGTACTTC	CAISDMSYQTQYF
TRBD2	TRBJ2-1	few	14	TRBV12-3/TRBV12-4	TGTGCCAGCAGTTTATCTAGCGGGGGTAATGAGCAGTTCTTC	CASSLSSGGNEQFF
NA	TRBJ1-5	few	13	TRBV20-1	TGCAGTGCTAGAGCCCGTAACAATCAGCCCCAGCATTTT	CSARARNNQPQHF
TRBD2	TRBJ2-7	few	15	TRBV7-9	TGTGCCAGCAGCCTAGCGGGAGGGGCCTTACGGGAGCAGTACTTC	CASSLAGGALREQYF
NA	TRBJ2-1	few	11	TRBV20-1	TGCAGTCCCCAGGGGAGAAATGAGCAGTTCTTC	CSPQGRNEQFF